The 28 T cell receptor beta chains reported below all come from one sample, sequenced in a study of T cell repertoires in cytomegalovirus infection (dated by TCRdb to between 2018 and 2021). Their cognate antigens are unknown. Data came from an Illumina HiSeq 1500. TCRdb reworked the public reads: Q25 trimming with fastp, MiXCR clone assembly, productive beta chains retained. For every CDR3 protein sequence, its rows merge into one entry that carries the most common genes and DNA. In all, the sample holds roughly 990,000 distinct CDR3 sequences, and 30% to 40% of those were seen once. Roughly 13% of the sample comes from the top ten. This specimen's treatment or condition label, per the study, means: in vitro stimulation with specific CMV peptide epitopes to enrich CMV-specific T cells. Source: cultured CD8+ T cells from PBMCs, taken from culture after CMV antigen stimulation. These receptors all stem from a human donor in good health (CMV status not recorded). Some clones in this sample may be carry-over from other donors' samples.

This clonotype was seen a handful of times. The chain has TRBV19 and TRBJ1-5; D is uncertain. This CDR3 region has 14 residues. Germline V gives CDR1 LNHDA, CDR2 SQIVND (reference sequence). Trimming left V 2 bases short and J 7 bases short, with 12 bases between. Written as DNA, the CDR3 is TGTGCCAGTAGTATAACTGGGTACGGGCAGCCCCAGCATTTT. Protein: CASSITGYGQPQHF.

This chain links TRBV6-8 with TRBJ1-5, with TRBD1 identical over 7 bases. The CDR3 runs to 17 residues. CDR1 MNHGY and CDR2 SAAAGT come from the germline V gene. After removal of 10 bases from V and 1 base from J, the junction contained 16 bases not matched to a gene. The CDR3 sequence: CANRPEGQTLSNQPQHF. The CDR3 DNA sequence: TGTGCCAACAGACCCGAGGGACAGACATTAAGCAATCAGCCCCAGCATTTT.

The chain links TRBV28 to TRBJ1-5; D ambiguous. CDR3 size: 14 residues. The V gene's germline CDR1 is MDHEN and CDR2 SYDVKM. Deletions cut 5 bases from V and 3 bases from J, with 11 bases between. The CDR3 sequence: CASSGVEFNQPQHF. CDR3 DNA sequence: TGTGCCAGCAGTGGAGTAGAGTTCAATCAGCCCCAGCATTTT.

This clonotype turned up a few times. V and J are TRBV27 and TRBJ2-1; D is possibly TRBD2 (5 bases). V lost 7 bases and J 10 bases, leaving 11 bases between the germline ends. Germline-derived CDR1 and CDR2 are MNHEY and SMNVEV (reference sequence). The CDR3 consists of 11 residues. The CDR3 DNA reads as TGTGCCAGCAACGTTGGCGGGGAGCAGTTCTTC. Protein product: CASNVGGEQFF.

This chain uses TRBV7-9 with TRBJ2-1, with 12 bases lining up with TRBD2. The V segment lost 4 bases and the J segment 4 bases; nucleotides outside the gene matches: 11. This CDR3 spans 18 amino acids. Germline values: CDR1 SEHNR, CDR2 FQNEAQ (reference sequence). The DNA of the CDR3 is TGTGCCAGCAGCTCCACTAGCGGGGGGCCCTTAAGGTACAATGAGCAGTTCTTC. Translation gives CASSSTSGGPLRYNEQFF.

This clonotype appeared many times. The chain is built from TRBV27 and TRBJ1-5; possible D gene TRBD1, 6 bases. CDR1 MNHEY and CDR2 SMNVEV come from the germline V gene (reference sequence). This CDR3 is built from 13 residues. The V and J ends lost 6 bases and 5 bases respectively, with 11 bases between them. This chain's CDR3 is CASSTGPHQPQHF. As DNA, the CDR3 is TGTGCCAGCAGCACAGGGCCCCATCAGCCCCAGCATTTT.

This clonotype has a handful of counts. The chain is built from TRBV6-5 and TRBJ1-2, with D uncertain. CDR3 size: 15 residues. V was cut by 0 bases and J by 5 bases, with 13 bases left in between. The V gene's germline CDR1 is MNHEY and CDR2 SVGAGI. CDR3: CASSYSGIREYGYTF. Written as DNA, the CDR3 is TGTGCCAGCAGTTACTCTGGTATTCGGGAGTATGGCTACACCTTC.

This clonotype was picked up a small number of times. The chain uses TRBV12-3 or TRBV12-4 and TRBJ2-3; 8 nucleotides align to TRBD2. V was clipped by 8 bases and J by 4 bases; unmatched bases: 23. This CDR3 is built from 19 residues. The CDR3 coding sequence is TGTGCCAGCCACTCCCTGATCTTACGGGGGGGGATGGAATCAGATACGCAGTATTTT. It yields the protein CASHSLILRGGMESDTQYF.

The rearrangement links TRBV10-3 to TRBJ1-1; TRBD1 matches at 7 bases. Germline V gene sequence: CDR1 ENHRY, CDR2 SYGVKD. Unmatched junction bases numbered 1, after V lost 6 bases and J lost 0 bases. This CDR3 is 13 amino acids long. The DNA for the CDR3 is TGTGCCATCAGCGACAGGGTGAACACTGAAGCTTTCTTT. Its translation is CAISDRVNTEAFF.

The rearrangement joins TRBV7-6 to TRBJ1-1; D is undetermined. Germline CDR1 reads SGHVS; CDR2 reads FNYEAQ. This CDR3 comprises 12 residues. V shed 7 bases and J shed 0 bases, with 6 bases lying between them. CDR3 in amino acids: CASTPVNTEAFF. CDR3 DNA: TGTGCCAGCACCCCGGTGAACACTGAAGCTTTCTTT. The full variable domain, with the rest looked up from reference TRBV7-6 and TRBJ1-1, is GAGVSQSPRYKVTKRGQDVALRCDPISGHVSLYWYRQALGQGPEFLTYFNYEAQQDKSGLPNDRFSAERPEGSISTLTIQRTEQRDSAMYRCASTPVNTEAFFGQGTRLTVV.

This chain joins TRBV19 and TRBJ2-7; D might be TRBD2 (5 bases). Per germline, CDR1 LNHDA and CDR2 SQIVND (reference sequence). Trimming cost V 7 bases and J 7 bases, with 14 bases left between them. The CDR3 runs to 12 residues. The CDR3 sequence is CASIGVTGEQYV. The CDR3 DNA follows: TGTGCCAGTATCGGTGTTACGGGGGAGCAGTACGTC.

The chain carries TRBV7-9 and TRBJ2-5; 11 positions agree with TRBD1. This CDR3 comprises 15 residues. CDR1 and CDR2 (germline): SEHNR, FQNEAQ (reference sequence). The V segment lost 3 bases and the J segment 5 bases; nucleotides outside the gene matches: 5. The CDR3 sequence: CASSLKDRGQETQYF. The CDR3 region has the DNA TGTGCCAGCAGCTTGAAGGACAGGGGGCAGGAGACCCAGTACTTC.

There are a few counts of this clonotype. The V and J genes are TRBV27 and TRBJ2-1, with D unclear. Deletions cut 7 bases from V and 3 bases from J, with 10 bases between. There are 13 residues in the CDR3. Germline loops: CDR1 MNHEY, CDR2 SMNVEV (reference sequence). The CDR3 loop is CASNTGGYNEQFF. CDR3 coding DNA: TGTGCCAGCAATACGGGTGGCTACAATGAGCAGTTCTTC.

This chain uses TRBV28 with TRBJ1-3; the match to TRBD1 covers 7 bases. The CDR3 consists of 15 residues. Germline CDR1 reads MDHEN; CDR2 reads SYDVKM. Unmatched junction bases numbered 14, after V lost 6 bases and J lost 9 bases. The chain's CDR3 is CASRSNRGDLFTIYF. CDR3 coding DNA: TGTGCCAGCAGGTCCAACAGGGGTGACCTTTTCACCATATATTTT.

The CDR3, as DNA: TGTGCCACCAGTGATTTGCAAAGCCTCCCCGAGAAGGACGTC. Residues: CATSDLQSLPEKDV. The chain uses TRBV24-1 and TRBJ2-7, with unresolved D. Germline CDR1 and CDR2: KGHDR and SFDVKD. CDR3 length: 14 amino acids.

A single count supports this clonotype. This may be a read error, as it is one base from a much larger clone. This chain connects TRBV7-6 to TRBJ1-1; D is unclear. Germline loops: CDR1 SGHVS, CDR2 FNYEAQ. The CDR3 runs 14 residues. Written as DNA, the CDR3 is TGTGTCAGCAGCCCAGAGCCGGGTGGTGGTGAAGCTTTCTTT. This translates into CVSSPEPGGGEAFF.

V and J are TRBV10-3 and TRBJ2-4; D not certain. This CDR3 comprises 15 residues. Deletions cut 3 bases from V and 0 bases from J, with 9 bases between. Germline V lookup: CDR1 ENHRY, CDR2 SYGVKD. Here the CDR3 DNA reads TGTGCCATCAGTGATCCGAGTGTAGCCAAAAACATTCAGTACTTC. Protein product: CAISDPSVAKNIQYF.

This clonotype came up many times. The chain links TRBV16 to TRBJ1-5, with D unresolved. Germline V lookup: CDR1 KGHSY, CDR2 FQNENV. V dropped 0 bases and J dropped 6 bases, with 3 bases sitting between them. The CDR3 contains 12 residues. The CDR3 is CASSQSRQPQHF. The CDR3 DNA follows: TGTGCCAGCAGCCAATCGCGTCAGCCCCAGCATTTT.

The chain combines TRBV5-5 with TRBJ2-3; D unresolved. Deletions cut 3 bases from V and 4 bases from J, with 9 bases between. This CDR3 is 13 amino acids long. The V gene's germline CDR1 is SGHKS and CDR2 YYEKEE (reference sequence). CDR3 sequence reads: CASSSDGPDTQYF. CDR3 in DNA: TGTGCCAGCAGCTCGGACGGCCCAGATACGCAGTATTTT.

This clonotype was found many times. CDR3 region: CASSLQAGADTQYF. The CDR3 DNA is TGTGCCAGCAGCTTACAAGCAGGGGCAGATACGCAGTATTTT. This sequence joins TRBV13 and TRBJ2-3; maybe TRBD1 (6 bases). CDR3 size: 14 residues. Between the trimmed V and J ends, which lost 2 bases and 4 bases, there was a span of 10 bases. Looked up from germline, CDR1 is PRHDT and CDR2 is FYEKMQ (reference sequence).

The rearrangement uses TRBV19 and TRBJ1-5; D not certain. Germline values: CDR1 LNHDA, CDR2 SQIVND (reference sequence). CDR3 size: 16 residues. The germline V and J ends were trimmed by 4 bases and 0 bases, with 13 bases remaining between them. CDR3 residues: CASSTMTDYSNQPQHF. The CDR3 DNA reads as TGTGCCAGTAGTACCATGACGGATTATAGCAATCAGCCCCAGCATTTT.

The J gene is TRBJ1-1, the V gene TRBV6-4, with 7 nucleotides matching TRBD1. This CDR3 spans 15 amino acids. Germline V gene lookup returns CDR1 MRHNA and CDR2 SNTAGT. V lost 0 bases, J lost 1 base, and 2 bases stayed unmatched. The CDR3 reads CASSDSYRGNTEAFF. The DNA of the CDR3 is TGTGCCAGCAGTGACTCCTACAGGGGGAACACTGAAGCTTTCTTT.

V gene TRBV7-8 combines with J gene TRBJ2-1; possibly TRBD1 or TRBD2 for D (5 bases each). Trimming removed 4 bases from V and 4 bases from J, with 11 bases in between. Germline V gene sequence: CDR1 SGHVS, CDR2 FQNEAQ. This CDR3 is built from 14 residues. CDR3 amino acids: CASSWDVGYNEQFF. CDR3 nucleotide sequence: TGTGCCAGCAGCTGGGACGTCGGATACAATGAGCAGTTCTTC.

The genes are TRBV4-1 and TRBJ1-6; D is unresolved. The germline V gene encodes CDR1 MGHRA and CDR2 YSYEKL. V was pared by 1 base and J by 0 bases, with 7 bases between. The CDR3 is made up of 16 amino acids. The CDR3 spells CASSQAQSSYNSPLHF. As DNA, the CDR3 is TGCGCCAGCAGCCAAGCTCAGAGCTCCTATAATTCACCCCTCCACTTT.

This clonotype was seen more than once but under ten times. This sequence joins TRBV7-2 and TRBJ2-3; D might be TRBD2 (5 bases). V lost 4 bases and J lost 1, with 21 bases in between. The V gene's germline CDR1 is SGHTA and CDR2 FQGNSA. CDR3 length: 18 amino acids. The CDR3 reads CASSYLPRGKEGTDTQYF. DNA of the CDR3: TGTGCCAGCAGCTATCTCCCACGGGGTAAAGAGGGCACAGATACGCAGTATTTT.

The chain links TRBV6-1 to TRBJ2-7; D could derive from TRBD1 or TRBD2 (5 bases each). The CDR3 loop spans 17 amino acids. V was shortened by 6 bases and J by 3 bases, with 24 bases between the two germline ends. CDR1 and CDR2 from the germline V gene are MNHNS and SASEGT. The CDR3 loop is CASSPVGVGPLFYEQYV. In nucleotides, the CDR3 is TGTGCCAGCAGCCCCGTGGGTGTGGGACCCCTGTTCTACGAGCAGTACGTC.

This clonotype showed up just a few times. CDR3 loop: CASNWFGTGGTGELFF. CDR3 sequence (DNA): TGTGCCAGCAATTGGTTCGGGACAGGGGGTACCGGGGAGCTGTTTTTT. This sequence joins TRBV28 and TRBJ2-2; 11 bases match TRBD1. Germline CDR1 and CDR2: MDHEN and SYDVKM. The length of the CDR3 is 16 residues. Trimming at V came to 7 bases and at J to 5 bases, leaving 9 bases not matched to a gene.

In this sample, this clonotype turned up many times. The chain employs TRBV7-6 and TRBJ2-1, with TRBD1 matching 9 bases. V shed 5 bases and J 3 bases; nucleotides not matched to a gene: 5. This CDR3 has 15 residues. The germline V gene has CDR1 SGHVS and CDR2 FNYEAQ. CDR3 protein: CASSPPGQGYNEQFF. The CDR3 DNA reads TGTGCCAGCAGCCCTCCGGGACAGGGCTACAATGAGCAGTTCTTC.